This T cell receptor beta chain was sequenced in a study of cytomegalovirus exposure and HLA in healthy donors. Study-wide findings and caveats: In a later analysis, parvovirus B19, influenza, CMV and Epstein-Barr virus appeared linked to several top co-occurrence clusters. In an earlier analysis, most TCR beta V segments were productive about 87% or about 30% of the time.

This clone was counted once. The antigen is undetermined. The PCR contained 60 Vbeta and 13 Jbeta primers. The data were produced by immunoSEQ multiplex PCR, yet TCRdb's version contains in-frame clones alone and is incomplete. The profile covers about 100,000 clones, with 81% appearing a single time and more than 2% taken by the ten largest. The length of the CDR3 is 11 residues. V was pared by 8 bases and J by 4 bases, with 7 bases between. Per germline, CDR1 MGHDK and CDR2 SYGVNS. This TCR was sampled from a man in his thirties or forties in good health and CMV-seronegative. This chain uses TRBV25-1 with TRBJ2-3; no clear D. Sequencing was done on a sample of PBMCs. The CDR3 loop is CASSLADTQYF. In DNA form, the CDR3 reads TGTGCCAGCTCCCTTGCAGATACGCAGTATTTT.